The rows below give T cell receptor beta chains drawn from one sample of a study of breast tumors, draining lymph nodes, adjacent tissues. From the multiplex PCR reads, TCRdb called clonotypes with MiXCR, one entry per CDR3 protein. This table holds about 140,000 distinct CDR3 sequences, approximately 32% found once. The sample taken for sequencing was axillary lymph node tissue. The receptors originated from a female donor with breast cancer. Some clones in this sample may be carry-over from other donors' samples. Each CDR3 is given with its conserved first and last residue. The D gene is left open where the match is weak. Some rows have no size entry. The others give once, few or many, or a class for an expanded clone.

V gene: TRBV5-8
D gene: TRBD1
clone size: many
J gene: TRBJ1-2
CDR3 protein: CASSNPDRSGYGYTF
CDR3 DNA: TGTGCCAGCAGCAACCCGGACAGGAGTGGCTATGGCTACACCTTC

V gene: TRBV6-1
D gene: TRBD1
clone size: many
J gene: TRBJ1-2
CDR3 protein: CASITLTGTSNYGYTF
CDR3 DNA: TGTGCCAGCATTACCCTGACAGGGACGAGTAACTATGGCTACACCTTC

V gene: TRBV3-1
D gene: .
clone size: many
J gene: TRBJ1-6
CDR3 protein: CASSQNRDSPLHF
CDR3 DNA: TGTGCCAGCAGCCAAAACAGGGATTCACCCCTCCACTTT

V gene: TRBV7-2
D gene: TRBD2
clone size: many
J gene: TRBJ2-1
CDR3 protein: CASSSSGGAVEQFF
CDR3 DNA: TGTGCCAGCAGCTCTAGCGGGGGGGCTGTTGAGCAGTTCTTC

V gene: TRBV12-3/TRBV12-4
D gene: TRBD1
clone size: many
J gene: TRBJ2-7
CDR3 protein: CASSLAQGQGYGEQYF
CDR3 DNA: TGTGCCAGCAGTTTAGCGCAGGGACAGGGGTATGGCGAGCAGTACTTC

V gene: TRBV7-2
D gene: .
clone size: .
J gene: TRBJ2-1
CDR3 protein: CASSPYNEQFF
CDR3 DNA: TGTGCCAGCAGCCCCTACAATGAGCAGTTCTTC

V gene: TRBV19
D gene: .
clone size: many
J gene: TRBJ1-5
CDR3 protein: CASSIGPGRQDQPQHF
CDR3 DNA: TGTGCCAGTAGTATCGGCCCGGGGCGGCAGGATCAGCCCCAGCATTTT

V gene: TRBV29-1
D gene: TRBD2
clone size: many
J gene: TRBJ2-1
CDR3 protein: CSARGLAGRSYNEQFF
CDR3 DNA: TGCAGCGCCAGGGGACTAGCGGGGCGCTCCTACAATGAGCAGTTCTTC

V gene: TRBV6-6
D gene: .
clone size: many
J gene: TRBJ2-5
CDR3 protein: CASSYGDKETQYF
CDR3 DNA: TGTGCCAGCAGTTACGGGGATAAGGAGACCCAGTACTTC

V gene: TRBV20-1
D gene: .
clone size: many
J gene: TRBJ1-2
CDR3 protein: CSAEGSAASNYGYTF
CDR3 DNA: TGCAGTGCTGAGGGGTCTGCAGCTTCTAACTATGGCTACACCTTC

V gene: TRBV6-5
D gene: .
clone size: .
J gene: TRBJ1-6
CDR3 protein: CASSYAGGQNSPLHF
CDR3 DNA: TGTGCCAGCAGTTATGCCGGGGGGCAAAATTCACCCCTCCACTTT

V gene: TRBV2
D gene: .
clone size: many
J gene: TRBJ2-7
CDR3 protein: CASHGGTVEYEQYF
CDR3 DNA: TGTGCCAGCCATGGGGGGACAGTGGAATACGAGCAGTACTTC

V gene: TRBV4-1
D gene: TRBD1
clone size: many
J gene: TRBJ2-1
CDR3 protein: CASSQRQGTGLGQFF
CDR3 DNA: TGCGCCAGCAGCCAACGACAGGGAACTGGTCTCGGGCAGTTCTTC

V gene: TRBV20-1
D gene: .
clone size: .
J gene: TRBJ1-4
CDR3 protein: CSASGGAQATSEKLFF
CDR3 DNA: TGCAGTGCCAGCGGGGGGGCACAGGCGACTAGTGAAAAACTGTTTTTT

V gene: TRBV9
D gene: TRBD1
clone size: few
J gene: TRBJ1-2
CDR3 protein: CASSLNRDRVVPTYGYTF
CDR3 DNA: TGTGCCAGCAGCTTAAACCGGGACAGGGTAGTCCCTACCTATGGCTACACCTTC

V gene: TRBV12-3/TRBV12-4
D gene: .
clone size: .
J gene: TRBJ1-1
CDR3 protein: CASSLDVDLNTEAFF
CDR3 DNA: TGTGCCAGCAGTTTAGACGTGGACTTGAACACTGAAGCTTTCTTT

V gene: TRBV27
D gene: .
clone size: many
J gene: TRBJ1-2
CDR3 protein: CASSESGLYGYTF
CDR3 DNA: TGTGCCAGCAGTGAGTCAGGACTCTATGGCTACACCTTC

V gene: TRBV5-1
D gene: .
clone size: many
J gene: TRBJ1-2
CDR3 protein: CASSTGTPSVIYGYTF
CDR3 DNA: TGCGCCAGCAGCACGGGGACGCCATCAGTCATCTATGGCTACACCTTC

V gene: TRBV15
D gene: TRBD2
clone size: many
J gene: TRBJ2-5
CDR3 protein: CATSRGLAGGLGATQYF
CDR3 DNA: TGTGCCACCAGCAGGGGACTAGCGGGGGGGCTTGGGGCGACCCAGTACTTC

V gene: TRBV9
D gene: .
clone size: few
J gene: TRBJ1-1
CDR3 protein: CASSSPGTRAFF
CDR3 DNA: TGTGCCAGCAGTTCCCCGGGGACCCGAGCTTTCTTT